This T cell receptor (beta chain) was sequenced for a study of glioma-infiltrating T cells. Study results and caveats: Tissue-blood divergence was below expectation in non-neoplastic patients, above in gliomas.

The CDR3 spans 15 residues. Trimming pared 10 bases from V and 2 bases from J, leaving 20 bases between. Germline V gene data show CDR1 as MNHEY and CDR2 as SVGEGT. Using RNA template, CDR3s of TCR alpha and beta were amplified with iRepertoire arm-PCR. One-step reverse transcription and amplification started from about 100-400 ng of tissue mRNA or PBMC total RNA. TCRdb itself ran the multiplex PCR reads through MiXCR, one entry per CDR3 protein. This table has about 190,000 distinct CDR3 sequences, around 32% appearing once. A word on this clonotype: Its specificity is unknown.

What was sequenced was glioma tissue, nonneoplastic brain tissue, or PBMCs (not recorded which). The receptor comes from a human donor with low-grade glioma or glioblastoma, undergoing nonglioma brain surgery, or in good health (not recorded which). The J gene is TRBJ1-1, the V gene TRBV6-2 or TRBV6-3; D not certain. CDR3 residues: CAKTNHTRRNTEAFF. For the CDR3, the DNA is TGTGCCAAAACCAACCATACCCGCCGTAACACTGAAGCTTTCTTT.